This entry concerns a single T cell receptor beta chain. Its specificity is unknown. This sample stems from a study of OX40 agonist ivuxolimab in advanced cancers. Study results and caveats: In general, CD8+ T cells held more expanded clones than CD4+ did, on average.

Autoimmune disease history or systemic immunosuppression disqualified patients. The sampling schedule covered blood at baseline, cycle 4 day 1, and cycle 7 day 1. Germline V gene lookup returns CDR1 SGHVS and CDR2 FQNEAQ. The CDR3 has 13 amino acids. V lost 3 bases, J lost 4 bases, and 7 bases lay in between. TCRdb keeps only in-frame clones here, not all; method: immunoSEQ multiplex PCR. The data hold 90,000 or so clones, with around 90% observed a single time. This clonotype was sampled from an adult with an advanced solid tumor such as melanoma, head and neck, liver or kidney cancer. This sequence joins TRBV7-8 and TRBJ1-5; TRBD1 is a possible D gene (5 bases). Material: CD4+ or CD8+ T cells sorted from blood, obtained in a trial of the OX40 agonist ivuxolimab. The CDR3 coding sequence is TGTGCCAGCAGCTTCCCAGGGAATCAGCCCCAGCATTTT. This translates into CASSFPGNQPQHF.